This is a list of T cell receptor beta chains from one sample in a study of blood T cells in healthy people across ages. TCRdb recomputed calls from the 5' RACE reads with MiXCR, one row per CDR3 protein. The data contain some 1,500,000 distinct CDR3 sequences, 35% to 45% of them singletons. The source material was blood. The receptors originated from a young woman in good health. Both conserved end residues are part of each CDR3. D genes are given only for firm matches. Where a row states a size, it is once, few, many or the class of an expanded clone; other rows omit it.

few	.	TRBV6-5	TRBJ2-4	CASRAPGTQYF	TGTGCCAGCAGAGCTCCGGGGACTCAGTACTTC
.	TRBD1	TRBV27	TRBJ1-2	CASSLSSGTGGWGYTF	TGTGCCAGCAGTTTATCTTCCGGGACAGGGGGCTGGGGCTACACCTTC
.	TRBD2	TRBV20-1	TRBJ2-1	CSARDGLAGVHEQFF	TGCAGTGCTAGAGACGGACTAGCGGGAGTCCATGAGCAGTTCTTC
.	.	TRBV27	TRBJ1-6	CASRDPNRAYNSPLHF	TGTGCCAGCAGAGACCCGAACAGGGCGTATAATTCACCCCTCCACTTT
.	TRBD2	TRBV25-1	TRBJ2-1	CASSLRGGGGPPGDNEQFF	TGTGCCAGCAGTCTTAGAGGTGGCGGGGGGCCCCCCGGAGACAATGAGCAGTTCTTC
.	.	TRBV2	TRBJ2-7	CASSVPGVVDSSYEQYF	TGTGCCAGCAGTGTGCCAGGGGTCGTAGACTCGTCCTACGAGCAGTACTTC
.	.	TRBV7-2	TRBJ2-7	CASSPDSGDEQYF	TGTGCCAGCAGCCCGGACAGTGGGGATGAGCAGTACTTC
.	TRBD2	TRBV7-2	TRBJ2-7	CASSPISFGGEQYF	TGTGCCAGCAGCCCAATCTCCTTCGGGGGGGAGCAGTACTTC
.	TRBD2	TRBV5-1	TRBJ2-1	CASASTGLGSPTYDEQFF	TGCGCCAGCGCTAGTACGGGACTAGGATCACCCACCTACGATGAGCAGTTCTTC
.	.	TRBV6-1	TRBJ2-4	CASSEAIWQFIKYF	TGTGCCAGCAGTGAAGCAATTTGGCAATTCATTAAGTACTTC
few	.	TRBV4-3	TRBJ2-5	CASSQDLSTVWETQYF	TGCGCCAGCAGCCAAGATCTGTCGACCGTTTGGGAGACCCAGTACTTC
.	TRBD2	TRBV7-8	TRBJ2-3	CASSAKGLASSTDTQYF	TGTGCCAGCAGCGCTAAGGGACTAGCGTCTAGCACAGATACGCAGTATTTT
.	.	TRBV7-9	TRBJ2-7	CASAPGDEQYF	TGTGCCAGCGCCCCGGGGGACGAGCAGTACTTC
few	TRBD1	TRBV4-2	TRBJ2-1	CASSHGQGVYNEQFF	TGTGCCAGCAGCCATGGCCAGGGGGTCTACAATGAGCAGTTCTTC
.	.	TRBV27	TRBJ2-4	CASSLDPQGGAEDIQYF	TGTGCCAGCTCCCTCGACCCGCAGGGGGGAGCTGAGGACATTCAGTACTTC
.	TRBD1	TRBV20-1	TRBJ1-4	CSLPGQGDEKLFF	TGCAGTCTTCCAGGGCAGGGGGATGAAAAACTGTTTTTT
.	.	TRBV12-3/TRBV12-4	TRBJ1-5	CASSLRGASSNQPQHF	TGTGCCAGCAGTTTGCGGGGGGCAAGTAGCAATCAGCCCCAGCATTTT
few	TRBD1	TRBV7-9	TRBJ1-5	CASSSSSTGGISNQPQHF	TGTGCCAGCAGCTCCTCCTCTACAGGGGGTATTAGCAATCAGCCCCAGCATTTT
.	TRBD1	TRBV12-3/TRBV12-4	TRBJ1-5	CASSSGTDRQPQHF	TGTGCCAGCAGCTCCGGGACAGACCGACAGCCCCAGCATTTT
.	.	TRBV7-2	TRBJ2-5	CASSLISKETQYF	TGTGCCAGCAGCCTAATCTCAAAAGAGACCCAGTACTTC
.	TRBD1	TRBV25-1	TRBJ2-7	CPSSASDRVPYEQYF	TGTCCCAGCAGTGCGTCGGACAGGGTGCCCTACGAGCAGTACTTC
few	.	TRBV20-1	TRBJ1-2	CSARVDFNYGYTF	TGCAGTGCTAGAGTAGATTTTAACTATGGCTACACCTTC
few	TRBD1	TRBV4-1	TRBJ2-5	CASSQVLTGEETQYF	TGCGCCAGCAGCCAAGTGTTGACAGGGGAGGAGACCCAGTACTTC
.	.	TRBV7-2	TRBJ1-2	CASSLVGSYNYGYTF	TGTGCCAGCAGCTTAGTAGGCAGCTATAACTATGGCTACACCTTC
.	.	TRBV6-6	TRBJ2-1	CASSYGANHEQFF	TGTGCCAGCAGTTACGGGGCCAACCATGAGCAGTTCTTC
.	.	TRBV10-3	TRBJ1-2	CAISEADSFYGYTF	TGTGCCATCAGTGAGGCCGACAGCTTCTATGGCTACACCTTC
few	TRBD1	TRBV14	TRBJ1-1	CASSTRTGLITEAFF	TGTGCCAGCAGCACCCGGACAGGGTTAATCACTGAAGCTTTCTTT